This T cell receptor (beta chain) was captured in a study of cytomegalovirus exposure and HLA in healthy donors. Details on this clone: Its target is unknown.

Germline values: CDR1 MGHRA, CDR2 YSYEKL. The V end lost 0 bases, the J end lost 10 bases, and 12 bases lay between the germline ends. The CDR3 spans 13 residues. Study-level points and caveats: Associated with cytomegalovirus, according to the listing, were some 180 TCR beta chains. A previous analysis found most TCR beta V segments productive roughly 87% or roughly 30% of the time.

Use of 60 Vbeta and 13 Jbeta primers characterized the PCR. TCRdb's copy holds only in-frame clones and misses some; the assay was immunoSEQ multiplex PCR. In the table there are about 97,000 clones, roughly 73% of which are singletons. The rearrangement joins TRBV4-1 to TRBJ2-5; D is unclear. The origin of this receptor is a man aged 40-50 years in good health and CMV-seronegative. Sample: PBMCs. CDR3 in amino acids: CASSQEALSGQYF. The CDR3 region has the DNA TGCGCCAGCAGCCAAGAGGCTTTAAGTGGCCAGTACTTC.